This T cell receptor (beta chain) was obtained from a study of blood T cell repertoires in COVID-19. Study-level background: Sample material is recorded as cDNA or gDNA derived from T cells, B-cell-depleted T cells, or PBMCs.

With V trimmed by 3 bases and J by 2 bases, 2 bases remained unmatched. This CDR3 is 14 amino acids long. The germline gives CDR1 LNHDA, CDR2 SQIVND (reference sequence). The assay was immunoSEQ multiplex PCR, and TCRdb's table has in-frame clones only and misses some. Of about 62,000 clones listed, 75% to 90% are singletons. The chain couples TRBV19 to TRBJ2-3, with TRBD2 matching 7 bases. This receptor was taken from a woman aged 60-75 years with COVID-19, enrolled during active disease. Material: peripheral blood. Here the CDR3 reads CASSIAGDTDTQYF. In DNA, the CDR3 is TGTGCCAGTAGTATCGCGGGAGACACAGATACGCAGTATTTT.